The T cell receptor beta chain described here comes from a study of identical twins. The donor group consisted entirely of healthy Caucasians. Study-level results: Monozygotic twin pairs showed more out-of-frame TCR alpha sharing than models estimated.

Between the trimmed V and J ends, which lost 6 bases and 6 bases, there was a span of 18 bases. This CDR3 spans 14 amino acids. The sample holds many counts of this clonotype. Its antigen is not identified. TCRdb independently ran MiXCR on the 5' RACE reads; one entry per CDR3 protein. The sample gives 400,000 to 500,000 distinct CDR3 sequences, roughly an eighth of which show up once; 0.98% is in the top ten. These data were likewise used in another study, on yellow fever vaccine responses in identical twins. That paper states: In identical twins, vaccine T cell responses appeared partly shared and partly individual.

Material: CD4+ T cells sorted from blood. The V and J genes are TRBV12-3 or TRBV12-4 and TRBJ2-7; D could derive from TRBD1 or TRBD2 (5 bases each). The clonotype originates from a woman aged 18-29 years in good health. The CDR3 spells CASSRPGPEGEQYF. In nucleotides, the CDR3 is TGTGCCAGCAGCAGGCCGGGACCTGAGGGCGAGCAGTACTTC.